This TCR beta chain was identified in a study of T and B cells in COVID-19 patients. Trimming left V 3 bases short and J 1 base short, with 8 bases between. The V gene's germline CDR1 is SSHAT and CDR2 FNYEAQ (reference sequence). The CDR3 covers 14 residues. TRB was amplified from around 250-500 ng of blood genomic DNA. Regarding the study as a whole: Exclusive to the recovered cohort were thousands of TCR clusters, a few dozen of them with low generation probability.

TRB rearrangements were amplified by multiplex PCR with BIOMED2 TRB-A/B primers. TCRdb re-derived calls from the multiplex PCR reads in MiXCR, one entry per CDR3 protein. The profile shows roughly 21,000 distinct CDR3 sequences, 30% of them singletons. For this clonotype: The antigen is undetermined.

The gene calls are TRBV7-7 and TRBJ2-3, with a tentative D call TRBD1 (6 bases). Material: blood. This clonotype originated in a human donor who had recovered from COVID-19. CDR3 coding DNA: TGTGCCAGCAGCTTTTACAGGGGCACAGATACGCAGTATTTT. Translated: CASSFYRGTDTQYF.